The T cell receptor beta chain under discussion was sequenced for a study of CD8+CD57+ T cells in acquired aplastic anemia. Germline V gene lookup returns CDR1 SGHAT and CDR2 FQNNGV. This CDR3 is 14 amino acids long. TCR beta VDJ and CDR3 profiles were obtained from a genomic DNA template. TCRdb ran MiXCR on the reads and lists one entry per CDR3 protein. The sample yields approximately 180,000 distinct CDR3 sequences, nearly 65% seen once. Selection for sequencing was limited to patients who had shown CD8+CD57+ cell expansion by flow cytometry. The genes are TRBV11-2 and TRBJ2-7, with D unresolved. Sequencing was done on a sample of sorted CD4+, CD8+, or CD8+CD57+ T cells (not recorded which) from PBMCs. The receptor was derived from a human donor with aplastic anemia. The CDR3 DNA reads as TGTGTCATCAGAACCTACACGAGACCCTACGAGCAGTACTTC. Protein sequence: CVIRTYTRPYEQYF.